A single T cell receptor beta chain is shown here with its context. These data belong to a study of blood T cell repertoires in COVID-19. Study background: COVID-19 samples collected from the United States, Italy and Spain covered acute and convalescent phases. Sample material is recorded as cDNA or gDNA derived from T cells, B-cell-depleted T cells, or PBMCs.

Authors' analysis steps: Scientists estimated how many nucleated cells there were by amplifying reference gene primers. The repertoire was sequenced with immunoSEQ multiplex PCR; TCRdb's copy has only in-frame clones and lacks some. The V and J calls and clone size are taken from that table; D and trimming were inferred from the DNA. The sample records about 170,000 clones, more than 85% being singletons. Trimming took 5 bases from V and 3 from J, leaving 23 bases between them. The CDR3 is 17 amino acids. Germline V CDR1 and CDR2: SGHTA, FQGNSA. This clonotype was sampled from a woman aged 80 or over with COVID-19, enrolled during active disease. What was sequenced was peripheral blood. This sequence joins TRBV7-2 and TRBJ2-7; D perhaps matches TRBD2 (6 bases). The CDR3 spells CASSRGTSNRGGYEQYF. Written as DNA, the CDR3 is TGTGCCAGCAGCCGCGGGACGTCTAATCGGGGAGGCTACGAGCAGTACTTC.